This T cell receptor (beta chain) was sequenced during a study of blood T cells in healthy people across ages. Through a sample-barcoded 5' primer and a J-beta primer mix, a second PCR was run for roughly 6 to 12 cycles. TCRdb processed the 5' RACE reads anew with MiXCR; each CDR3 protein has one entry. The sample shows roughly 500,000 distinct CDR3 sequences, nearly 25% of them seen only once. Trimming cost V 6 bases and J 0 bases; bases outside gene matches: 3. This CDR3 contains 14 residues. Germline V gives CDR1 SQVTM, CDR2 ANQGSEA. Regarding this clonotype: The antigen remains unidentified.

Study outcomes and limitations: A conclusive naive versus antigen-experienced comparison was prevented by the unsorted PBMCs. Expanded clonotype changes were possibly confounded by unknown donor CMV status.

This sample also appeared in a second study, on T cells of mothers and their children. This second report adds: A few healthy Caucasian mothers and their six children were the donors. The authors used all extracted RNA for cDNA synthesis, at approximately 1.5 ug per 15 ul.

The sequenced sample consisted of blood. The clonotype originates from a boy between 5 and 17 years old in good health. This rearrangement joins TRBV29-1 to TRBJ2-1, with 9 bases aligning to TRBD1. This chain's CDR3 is CSVKQGASYNEQFF. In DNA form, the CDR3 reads TGCAGCGTCAAACAGGGGGCCTCCTACAATGAGCAGTTCTTC.